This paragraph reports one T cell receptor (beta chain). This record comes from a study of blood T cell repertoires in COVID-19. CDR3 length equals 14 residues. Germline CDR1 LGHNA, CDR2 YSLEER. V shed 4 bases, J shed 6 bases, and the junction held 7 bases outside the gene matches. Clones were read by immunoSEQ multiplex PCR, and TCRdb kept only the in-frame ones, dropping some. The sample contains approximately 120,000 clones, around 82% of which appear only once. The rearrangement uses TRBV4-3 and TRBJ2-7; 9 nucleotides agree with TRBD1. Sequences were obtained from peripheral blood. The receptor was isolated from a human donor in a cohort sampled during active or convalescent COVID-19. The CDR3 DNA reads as TGCGCCAGCAGCCTCCGACAGGGGGTGGGCGAGCAGTACTTC. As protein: CASSLRQGVGEQYF.